A selection of T cell receptor beta chains follows, all from one sample in a study of PD-L1 blockade in urothelial cancer. TCRdb keeps only in-frame clones here, not all; method: immunoSEQ multiplex PCR. The data hold more than 90,000 clones, with under 95% observed a single time. Sequencing used PBMCs, obtained around atezolizumab (anti-PD-L1) treatment. Receptor source: a man in his sixties with urothelial cancer. Both conserved end residues are part of each CDR3. D genes are given only for firm matches. Not all rows give a size; the values are once, few, many and, for expanded clones, a class.

j_gene | abundance | v_gene | d_gene | CDR3aa | CDR3nt
TRBJ2-1 | NA | TRBV7-3 | NA | CASSSSGAISYNEQFF | TGTGCCAGCAGTTCCTCAGGGGCCATCTCCTACAATGAGCAGTTCTTC
TRBJ2-7 | few | TRBV14 | TRBD2 | CASSQGGLAGEVQYF | TGTGCCAGCAGCCAAGGTGGCCTAGCGGGAGAGGTGCAGTACTTC
TRBJ2-7 | NA | TRBV11-2 | NA | CASSSDYQAYEQYF | TGTGCCAGCAGCTCGGATTACCAGGCGTACGAGCAGTACTTC
TRBJ2-3 | few | TRBV29-1 | TRBD2 | CSVDSGTDTQYF | TGCAGCGTTGACAGCGGGACCGATACGCAGTATTTT
TRBJ2-5 | NA | TRBV7-2 | TRBD1 | CASSPGSGQGVETQYF | TGTGCCAGCAGCCCTGGATCGGGACAGGGCGTGGAGACCCAGTACTTC
TRBJ1-5 | few | TRBV19 | NA | CARDREGRSNQPQHF | TGTGCCAGGGATCGGGAGGGCCGCAGCAATCAGCCCCAGCATTTT
TRBJ2-1 | NA | TRBV19 | NA | CASSIDLYRETEHNEQFF | TGTGCCAGTAGTATAGATCTCTACAGGGAGACAGAACACAATGAGCAGTTCTTC
TRBJ1-1 | NA | TRBV5-1 | NA | CASSLVIGRDTEAFF | TGCGCCAGCAGCTTGGTAATCGGGAGGGACACTGAAGCTTTCTTT
TRBJ1-1 | NA | TRBV7-2 | NA | CASSFIQGSEAFF | TGTGCCAGCAGCTTTATCCAGGGCTCTGAAGCTTTCTTT
TRBJ1-4 | NA | TRBV5-1 | NA | CASRVPGEKLFF | TGCGCCAGCAGGGTGCCCGGGGAAAAACTGTTTTTT
TRBJ1-1 | NA | TRBV5-1 | TRBD1 | CASSGGQYNMNTEAFF | TGCGCCAGCAGCGGGGGACAGTATAATATGAACACTGAAGCTTTCTTT
TRBJ1-2 | NA | TRBV27 | TRBD1 | CASSEGQVNYGYTF | TGTGCCAGCAGCGAGGGACAGGTTAACTATGGCTACACCTTC
TRBJ2-2 | NA | TRBV6-5 | TRBD1 | CASSRDRGSGELFF | TGTGCCAGCAGCCGGGACAGGGGTTCCGGGGAGCTGTTTTTT
TRBJ2-1 | NA | TRBV7-2 | NA | CASSLGAPRVSEQFF | TGTGCCAGCAGCTTGGGGGCGCCGCGGGTCAGTGAGCAGTTCTTC
TRBJ2-5 | NA | TRBV30 | NA | CAWTKPPGFQETQYF | TGTGCCTGGACTAAACCGCCCGGGTTCCAAGAGACCCAGTACTTC
TRBJ2-5 | NA | TRBV4-3 | NA | CASSQVGEVGETQYF | TGCGCCAGCAGCCAAGTGGGGGAGGTGGGAGAGACCCAGTACTTC
TRBJ2-7 | once | TRBV19 | NA | CASSSSEFTGEQYF | TGTGCCAGTAGTAGCTCGGAGTTTACGGGGGAGCAGTACTTC
TRBJ2-2 | NA | TRBV9 | TRBD1 | CASRGAGGSMTGELFF | TGTGCCAGCAGAGGAGCAGGGGGCTCGATGACCGGGGAGCTGTTTTTT
TRBJ2-7 | once | TRBV30 | TRBD1 | CAWSVTGVNYEQYF | TGTGCCTGGAGTGTTACAGGGGTAAACTACGAGCAGTACTTC
TRBJ2-3 | NA | TRBV9 | TRBD2 | CASSVRSTSGTDTQYF | TGTGCCAGCAGCGTACGCTCGACTAGCGGCACAGATACGCAGTATTTT
TRBJ2-2 | NA | TRBV9 | TRBD2 | CASSVTSGVSGELFF | TGTGCCAGCAGCGTGACTAGCGGGGTTTCCGGGGAGCTGTTTTTT
TRBJ2-3 | NA | TRBV7-2 | NA | CASSFAAAQTDTQYF | TGTGCCAGCAGCTTTGCAGCGGCTCAGACAGATACGCAGTATTTT
TRBJ1-5 | NA | TRBV11-2 | NA | CASSPNLGTPYQPQHF | TGTGCCAGCAGCCCAAACCTCGGGACACCTTATCAGCCCCAGCATTTT
TRBJ2-7 | NA | TRBV6-5 | TRBD1 | CASSYRAGGPREQYF | TGTGCCAGCAGTTACAGGGCAGGGGGCCCCCGTGAGCAGTACTTC
TRBJ1-2 | NA | TRBV4-1 | TRBD1 | CASSQPGTAYGYTF | TGCGCCAGCAGCCAGCCCGGGACAGCCTATGGCTACACCTTC
TRBJ2-1 | NA | TRBV6-1 | TRBD2 | CASSAQLAGPDNEQFF | TGTGCCAGCAGTGCCCAACTAGCGGGTCCGGACAATGAGCAGTTCTTC
TRBJ1-1 | NA | TRBV6-1 | TRBD1 | CASSEDRGTEAFF | TGTGCCAGCAGTGAAGACAGGGGGACTGAAGCTTTCTTT
TRBJ2-5 | NA | TRBV28 | TRBD1 | CASSPWTGAQLQETQYF | TGTGCCAGCAGCCCCTGGACAGGGGCGCAGCTCCAAGAGACCCAGTACTTC
TRBJ2-1 | NA | TRBV7-9 | TRBD1 | CASSQVGTGAYNEQFF | TGTGCCAGCAGCCAAGTCGGGACAGGGGCCTACAATGAGCAGTTCTTC
TRBJ1-5 | NA | TRBV10-1 | TRBD1 | CASSEGTGSNQPQHF | TGCGCCAGCAGTGAAGGGACAGGGAGCAATCAGCCCCAGCATTTT
TRBJ1-1 | NA | TRBV6-6 | TRBD1 | CASSSGQPQNTEAFF | TGTGCCAGCAGTTCGGGACAGCCCCAGAACACTGAAGCTTTCTTT
TRBJ1-3 | NA | TRBV4-1 | NA | CASSLDQGNGNTIYF | TGCGCCAGCAGCTTAGATCAGGGCAATGGAAACACCATATATTTT
TRBJ2-2 | NA | TRBV6-5 | TRBD2 | CASSISGSAGELFF | TGTGCCAGCAGTATTAGCGGGAGCGCCGGGGAGCTGTTTTTT
TRBJ1-4 | NA | TRBV15 | NA | CATSRVKAETNEKLFF | TGTGCCACCAGCAGAGTTAAAGCGGAGACTAATGAAAAACTGTTTTTT
TRBJ1-1 | NA | TRBV7-9 | NA | CASRDIGGKNEAFF | TGTGCCAGCAGGGATATCGGAGGGAAAAATGAAGCTTTCTTT
TRBJ1-1 | NA | TRBV4-3 | NA | CASSQEVGRNTEAFF | TGCGCCAGCAGCCAAGAAGTGGGCAGGAACACTGAAGCTTTCTTT